This is a list of T cell receptor beta chains from one sample in a study of CD8 T cells in Susac syndrome. TCRdb analysed the immunoSEQ multiplex PCR reads with MiXCR anew, one entry per CDR3 protein. The data hold 200,000 to 250,000 distinct CDR3 sequences, with roughly 96% observed a single time. Material for sequencing was CD4+ T cells from PBMCs. These TCRs come from a human donor with multiple sclerosis. CDR3s leave out the opening cysteine and the closing phenylalanine or tryptophan. The order of the fields is V gene, clone size, D gene, CDR3 protein. A D gene is named only where the DNA matches it firmly. Some rows have no size entry. The others give once, few or many, or a class for an expanded clone.

>TRBV10-3|NA|NA
AISESALRTEAF
>TRBV7-9|NA|NA
ASSLEWLNTEAF
>TRBV28|NA|NA
ASSFIGSLNEKLF
>TRBV5-6|NA|TRBD1
ASSPDTGGTDTQY
>TRBV2|NA|NA
ASSELWDGPQH
>TRBV24-1|NA|NA
ATPGHINQPQH
>TRBV4-2|NA|TRBD2
ASSHRGLAGGILRANEQF
>TRBV5-1|once|NA
ASSLGRSSYNEQF
>TRBV12-3/TRBV12-4|NA|NA
ASSLGGGRETQY
>TRBV4-2|NA|NA
ASSQGVGGEEQY
>TRBV19|NA|NA
ASSIDPGTGELF
>TRBV2|NA|NA
ASSENVGATDTQY
>TRBV5-4|NA|NA
ASSFQRGQYGYT
>TRBV20-1|NA|TRBD2
SASREGGRNNEQF
>TRBV29-1|NA|NA
SVGGDPYEQY
>TRBV30|NA|NA
ACGSFGEAF
>TRBV3-1|NA|TRBD1
ASRPTGVYGYT
>TRBV20-1|NA|NA
SASRGLDTQY
>TRBV5-1|NA|TRBD1
ASSLLPGQGFQF
>TRBV18|few|TRBD2
ASSPTSGTYEQY
>TRBV6-1|NA|TRBD2
ASSPPGGRSHNEQF
>TRBV20-1|NA|TRBD2
SARALAGEQY
>TRBV9|NA|NA
ASSVAGGNTEAF
>TRBV12-5|NA|TRBD1
ASGLVGGLSPLH
>TRBV29-1|NA|TRBD2
SVDAGAGNEQF
>TRBV20-1|NA|TRBD2
KRYPSGGAHGS
>TRBV20-1|NA|NA
SARAPELGTGELF
>TRBV4-1|NA|NA
ASSLLPRGRAYTEAF
>TRBV9|once|NA
ASAGRGVYDGYT
>TRBV9|NA|TRBD2
ASSVSGRWGQETQY